This TCR beta chain was identified in a study of patients and donors after allogeneic stem cell transplantation. This clonotype came up many times. Germline CDR1 SGHRS, CDR2 YFSETQ. This CDR3 spans 15 amino acids. The V and J ends lost 0 bases and 6 bases, in that order; junction bases with no gene match: 5. TCRdb used MiXCR to reprocess the RT-PCR reads, holding one entry per CDR3 protein. The sample records about 960,000 distinct CDR3 sequences, approximately 18% being singletons. Sequencing was done on a sample of blood, either unsorted or a sorted T cell fraction (not recorded which). This chain joins TRBV5-1 and TRBJ1-4, with 7 bases identical to TRBD1. This TCR came from a human donor who was either an allogeneic HSCT recipient or a stem cell or donor lymphocyte infusion donor (not recorded which). It is not recorded whose cells these are; they may come from a transplant donor. The CDR3 region is CASSLGDRDHEKLFF. CDR3 nucleotide sequence: TGCGCCAGCAGCTTGGGGGACAGAGACCATGAAAAACTGTTTTTT.